The text below deals with one TCR beta chain. TCRdb keeps only in-frame clones here, not all; method: immunoSEQ multiplex PCR. Here the sample spans approximately 6,900 clones, about 91% being singletons. The sample originates from a study of T cell clonotyping in hematopoietic cell transplantation. Deletions cut 0 bases from V and 7 bases from J, with 12 bases between. Germline-derived CDR1 and CDR2 are MNHNY and SVGAGI (reference sequence). CDR3 size: 15 residues. The chain employs TRBV6-6 and TRBJ2-2, with D perhaps matching TRBD2 (6 bases). The sequence was obtained from a young adult male patient who had an allogeneic stem cell transplant from a related donor, so the T cells may come from the graft donor. Some clones in this sample may be carry-over from other donors' samples. The material was PBMCs, obtained 100 days after allogeneic stem cell transplant. In nucleotides, the CDR3 is TGTGCCAGCAGTTACTCCGGGGGAATGGGCGGGGAGCTGTTTTTT. It translates to CASSYSGGMGGELFF.